The present T cell receptor (beta chain) was sequenced within a study of CXCR3-negative and CXCR3-positive naive CD8 T cells. General observations from the study: The majority of assays used fresh PBMCs, and CXCR3 expression partially decreased after cryopreservation.

With regard to this clonotype: No antigen is known for it.

UMI-tagged TRB cDNA libraries were built via 5' RACE. TCRdb reprocessed the 5' RACE reads; each CDR3 protein has one entry and no DNA is given. Seen in this sample are 43,000 or so distinct CDR3 sequences; the ten most common clones hold 1.5% to 2%. Looked up from germline, CDR1 is SQVTM and CDR2 is ANQGSEA. This CDR3 comprises 14 residues. Source material: naive CXCR3- CD8+ T cells from blood. Specified subset: CD45RO-CCR7+CD27+CD95- naive CD8+ T cells lacking CXCR3 (TNR3-). The TCR sequence derives from a human donor in good health. Some clones in this sample may be carry-over from other donors' samples. The rearrangement uses TRBV29-1 and TRBJ2-4. This CDR3 is CSVAPRGAKNIQYF.